This T cell receptor (beta chain) came from a study of cytomegalovirus exposure and HLA in healthy donors. Primers included in the PCR were 60 Vbeta and 13 Jbeta primers. Profiling relied on immunoSEQ multiplex PCR, and the TCRdb table lists in-frame clones only, not all of them. The sample lists approximately 150,000 clones, around 79% occurring once. In germline, CDR1 is GTSNPN, CDR2 SVGIG (reference sequence). The CDR3 is 13 residues long. Trimming shortened V by 7 bases and J by 0 bases, and 9 bases separated the two germline ends. This chain connects TRBV30 to TRBJ1-4, with D tentatively TRBD1 (5 bases). The sequence derives from a man aged 35-49 years in good health and CMV-seropositive. The sample comprised PBMCs. For the CDR3, the DNA is TGTGCCTCGACAGATTCAACTAATGAAAAACTGTTTTTT. Protein sequence: CASTDSTNEKLFF.